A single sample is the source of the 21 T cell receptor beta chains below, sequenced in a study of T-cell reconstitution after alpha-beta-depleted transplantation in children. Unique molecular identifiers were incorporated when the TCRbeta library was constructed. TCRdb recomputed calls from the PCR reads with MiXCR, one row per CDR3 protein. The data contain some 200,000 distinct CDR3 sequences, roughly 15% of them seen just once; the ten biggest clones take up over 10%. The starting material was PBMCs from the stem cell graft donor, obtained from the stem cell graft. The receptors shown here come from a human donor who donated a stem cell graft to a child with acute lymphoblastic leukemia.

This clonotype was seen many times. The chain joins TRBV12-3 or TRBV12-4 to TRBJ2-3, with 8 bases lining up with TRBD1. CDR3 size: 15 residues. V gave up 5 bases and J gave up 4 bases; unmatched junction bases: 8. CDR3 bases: TGTGCCAGCAGTGCCACTACAGGGGGTTCAGATACGCAGTATTTT. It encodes CASSATTGGSDTQYF.

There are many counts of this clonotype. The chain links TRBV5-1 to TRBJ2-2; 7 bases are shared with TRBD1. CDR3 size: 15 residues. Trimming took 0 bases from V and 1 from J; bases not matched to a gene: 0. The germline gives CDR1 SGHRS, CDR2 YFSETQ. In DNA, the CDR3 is TGCGCCAGCAGCTTGGACAGGGGGAACACCGGGGAGCTGTTTTTT. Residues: CASSLDRGNTGELFF.

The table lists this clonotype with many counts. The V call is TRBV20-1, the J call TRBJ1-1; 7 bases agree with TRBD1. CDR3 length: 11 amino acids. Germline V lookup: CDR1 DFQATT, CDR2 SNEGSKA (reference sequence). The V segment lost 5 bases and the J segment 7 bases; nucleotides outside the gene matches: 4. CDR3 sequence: CSAWDRFEAFF. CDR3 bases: TGCAGTGCTTGGGACAGATTTGAAGCTTTCTTT.

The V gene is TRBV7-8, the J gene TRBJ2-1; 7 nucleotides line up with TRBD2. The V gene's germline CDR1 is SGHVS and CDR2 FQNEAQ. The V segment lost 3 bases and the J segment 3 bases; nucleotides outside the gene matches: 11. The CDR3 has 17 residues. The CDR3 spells CASSFNRASGRYNEQFF. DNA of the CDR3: TGTGCCAGCAGCTTTAATCGGGCTAGCGGCCGCTACAATGAGCAGTTCTTC.

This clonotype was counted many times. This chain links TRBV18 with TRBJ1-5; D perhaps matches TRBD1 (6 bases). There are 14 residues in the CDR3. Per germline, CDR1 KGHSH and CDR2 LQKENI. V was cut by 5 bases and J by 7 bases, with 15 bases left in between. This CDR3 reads CASSRGQNIQPQHF. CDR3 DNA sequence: TGTGCCAGCTCAAGGGGACAAAATATCCAGCCCCAGCATTTT.

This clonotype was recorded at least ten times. This chain's CDR3 is CASSLRPSGTEAFF. For the CDR3, the DNA is TGCGCCAGCAGCTTGCGGCCCTCCGGCACTGAAGCTTTCTTT. The V gene is TRBV5-1, the J gene TRBJ1-1; D gene uncertain. The CDR3 is 14 residues long. CDR1 is SGHRS and CDR2 is YFSETQ in the germline V gene. With 1 base removed from V and 4 bases from J, the gap between germline ends came to 11 bases.

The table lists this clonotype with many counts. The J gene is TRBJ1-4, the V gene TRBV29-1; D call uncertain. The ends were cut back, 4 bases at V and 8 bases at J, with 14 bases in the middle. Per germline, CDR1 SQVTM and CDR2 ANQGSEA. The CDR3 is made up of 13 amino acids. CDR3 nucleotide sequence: TGCAGCGTTGGGATCGGGATCCAGGAAAAACTGTTTTTT. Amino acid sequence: CSVGIGIQEKLFF.

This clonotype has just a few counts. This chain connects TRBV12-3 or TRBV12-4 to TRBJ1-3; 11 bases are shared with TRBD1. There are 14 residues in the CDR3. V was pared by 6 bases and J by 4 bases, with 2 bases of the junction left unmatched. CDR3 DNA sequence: TGTGCCAGCAGAGGACAGGGGGCAGGAAACACCATATATTTT. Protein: CASRGQGAGNTIYF.

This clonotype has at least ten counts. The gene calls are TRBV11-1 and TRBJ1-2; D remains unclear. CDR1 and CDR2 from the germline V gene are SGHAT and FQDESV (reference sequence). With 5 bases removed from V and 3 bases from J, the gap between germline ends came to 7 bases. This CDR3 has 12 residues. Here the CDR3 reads CASSLDHYGYTF. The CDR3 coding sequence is TGTGCCAGCAGCCTAGACCACTATGGCTACACCTTC.

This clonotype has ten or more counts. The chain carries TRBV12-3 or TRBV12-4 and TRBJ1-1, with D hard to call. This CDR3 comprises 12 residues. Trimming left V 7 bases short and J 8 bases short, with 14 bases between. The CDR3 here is CASTLVRAEAFF. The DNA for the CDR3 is TGTGCCAGCACCCTCGTTAGAGCGGAAGCTTTCTTT.

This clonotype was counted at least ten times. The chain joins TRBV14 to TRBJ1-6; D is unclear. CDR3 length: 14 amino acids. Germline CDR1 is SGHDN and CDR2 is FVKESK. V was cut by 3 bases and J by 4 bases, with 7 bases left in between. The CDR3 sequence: CASSHQAYNSPLHF. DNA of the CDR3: TGTGCCAGCAGCCATCAGGCTTATAATTCACCCCTCCACTTT.

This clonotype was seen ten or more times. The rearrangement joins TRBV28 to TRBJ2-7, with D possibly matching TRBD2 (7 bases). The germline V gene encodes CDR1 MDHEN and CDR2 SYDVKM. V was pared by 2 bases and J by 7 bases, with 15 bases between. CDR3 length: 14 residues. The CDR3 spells CASSLRQGRGEQYF. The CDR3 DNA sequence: TGTGCCAGCAGTTTACGGCAGGGGAGGGGAGAGCAGTACTTC.

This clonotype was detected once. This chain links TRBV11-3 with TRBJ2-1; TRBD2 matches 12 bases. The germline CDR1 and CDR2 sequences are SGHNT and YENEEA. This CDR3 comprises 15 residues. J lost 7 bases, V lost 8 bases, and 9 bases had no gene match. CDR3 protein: CASGLAGGPLNEQFF. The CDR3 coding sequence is TGTGCCAGCGGTCTAGCGGGAGGGCCTTTAAATGAGCAGTTCTTC. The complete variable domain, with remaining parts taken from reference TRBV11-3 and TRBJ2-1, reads EAGVVQSPRYKIIEKKQPVAFWCNPISGHNTLYWYLQNLGQGPELLIRYENEEAVDDSQLPKDRFSAERLKGVDSTLKIQPAELGDSAVYLCASGLAGGPLNEQFFGPGTRLTVL.

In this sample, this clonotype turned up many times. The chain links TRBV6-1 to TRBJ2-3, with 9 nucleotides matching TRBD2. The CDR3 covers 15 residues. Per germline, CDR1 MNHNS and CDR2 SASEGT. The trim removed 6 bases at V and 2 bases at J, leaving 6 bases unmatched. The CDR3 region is CASSPGLASTDTQYF. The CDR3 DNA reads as TGTGCCAGCAGCCCAGGACTAGCGTCCACAGATACGCAGTATTTT.

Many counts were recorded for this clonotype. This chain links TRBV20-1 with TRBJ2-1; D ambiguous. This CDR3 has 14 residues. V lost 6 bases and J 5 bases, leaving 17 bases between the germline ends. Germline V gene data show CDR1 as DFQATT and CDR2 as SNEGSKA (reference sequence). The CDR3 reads CSARATRINNEQFF. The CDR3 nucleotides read TGCAGTGCCCGGGCTACACGTATCAACAATGAGCAGTTCTTC.

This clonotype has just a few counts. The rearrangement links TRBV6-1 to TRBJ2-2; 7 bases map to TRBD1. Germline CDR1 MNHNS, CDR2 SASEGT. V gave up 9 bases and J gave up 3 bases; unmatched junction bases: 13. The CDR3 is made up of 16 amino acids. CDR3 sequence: CASDAPGQSYTGELFF. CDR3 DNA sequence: TGTGCCAGTGACGCTCCGGGACAGTCCTACACCGGGGAGCTGTTTTTT.

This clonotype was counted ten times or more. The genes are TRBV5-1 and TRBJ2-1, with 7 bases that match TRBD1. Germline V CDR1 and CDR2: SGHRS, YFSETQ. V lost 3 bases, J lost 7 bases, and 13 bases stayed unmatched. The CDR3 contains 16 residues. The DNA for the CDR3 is TGCGCCAGCAGCTACAGGGGCGAAGTCGGATATAATGAGCAGTTCTTC. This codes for CASSYRGEVGYNEQFF.

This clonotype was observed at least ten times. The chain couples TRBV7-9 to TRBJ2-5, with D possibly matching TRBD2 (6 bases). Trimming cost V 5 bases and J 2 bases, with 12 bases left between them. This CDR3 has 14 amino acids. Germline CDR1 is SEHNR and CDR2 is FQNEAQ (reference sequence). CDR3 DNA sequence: TGTGCCAGCAGCCCTGGACTATTACAAGAGACCCAGTACTTC. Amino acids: CASSPGLLQETQYF. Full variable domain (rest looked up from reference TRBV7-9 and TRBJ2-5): DTGVSQNPRHKITKRGQNVTFRCDPISEHNRLYWYRQTLGQGPEFLTYFQNEAQLEKSRLLSDRFSAERPKGSFSTLEIQRTEQGDSAMYLCASSPGLLQETQYFGPGTRLLVL.

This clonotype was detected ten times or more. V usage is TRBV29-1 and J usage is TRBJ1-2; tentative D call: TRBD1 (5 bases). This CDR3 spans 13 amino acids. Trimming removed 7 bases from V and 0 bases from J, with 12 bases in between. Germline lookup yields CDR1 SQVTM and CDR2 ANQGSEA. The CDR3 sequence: CSATRGANYGYTF. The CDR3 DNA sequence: TGCAGCGCCACCCGGGGGGCTAACTATGGCTACACCTTC.

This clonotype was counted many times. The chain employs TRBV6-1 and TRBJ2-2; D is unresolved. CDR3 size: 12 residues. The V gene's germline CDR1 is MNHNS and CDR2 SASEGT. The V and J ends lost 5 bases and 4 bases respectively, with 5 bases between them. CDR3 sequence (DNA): TGTGCCAGCAGTTCCTCCACCGGGGAGCTGTTTTTT. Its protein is CASSSSTGELFF.

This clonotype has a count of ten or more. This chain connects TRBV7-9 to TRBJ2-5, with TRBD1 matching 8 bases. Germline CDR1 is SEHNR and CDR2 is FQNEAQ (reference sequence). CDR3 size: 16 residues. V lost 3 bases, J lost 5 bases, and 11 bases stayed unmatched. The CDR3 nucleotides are TGTGCCAGCAGCTTTCAGGGGGCCCTAGCCCAGGAGACCCAGTACTTC. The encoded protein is CASSFQGALAQETQYF.